Here is one T cell receptor (beta chain) with its context. The CDR3 consists of 16 residues. V trimming: 1 base; J trimming: 9 bases; junction bases outside the gene matches: 9. Germline V gene sequence: CDR1 SGHTA, CDR2 FQGTGA. The data derive from a study of preoperative IRX-2 immunotherapy in early breast cancer. Profiled with immunoSEQ multiplex PCR; TCRdb holds only in-frame clones, not every one. The top ten clones hold 1.5% to 2% of a sample with around 60,000 clones, approximately 94% of them seen once. Regarding treatment: preoperative locoregional IRX-2 cytokine immunotherapy. Preoperative locoregional IRX-2 cytokine immunotherapy was tested in the phase Ib source study.

This TCR derives from a human donor with breast cancer. The chain has TRBV7-3 and TRBJ1-6; TRBD1 agrees at 7 bases. This sample was taken from a patient treated with IRX-2 immunotherapy. CDR3 nucleotide sequence: TGTGCCAGCAGCTTAAGGGCGGGCAGGGGGTCTTCACCCCTCCACTTT. It specifies CASSLRAGRGSSPLHF.